The sample holds a few counts of the clone carrying this TCR beta chain. Its specificity is not known. The data originate from a study of beta chain features in type 1 diabetes. Sorting with CD45RO/CCR7/CD25/CD127/CD95/CD27 yielded naive, central memory, regulatory and stem-like memory CD4+ cells. The study, taken as a whole, reports: Cells expressing TCR highly could be over-represented by cDNA sequencing. The analysis here could not establish whether HLA type shapes TCRB rearrangement. Insertions were fewer and deletions more numerous at VDJ junctions in type 1 diabetes patients. Shortening of TCRB CDR3s, moderate but significant, appeared in all four CD4+ subsets of Type 1 diabetes patients.

Germline V gives CDR1 MNHEY, CDR2 SMNVEV (reference sequence). This CDR3 is built from 13 residues. V dropped 6 bases and J dropped 3 bases, with 9 bases sitting between them. TCRB transcripts that were expressed got sequenced, as all of the isolated RNA had been reverse transcribed. Profiling relied on immunoSEQ multiplex PCR, and the TCRdb table lists in-frame clones only, not all of them. The sample includes fewer than 300,000 clones, approximately 11% of them seen just once. The V call is TRBV27, the J call TRBJ2-4, with a tentative D call TRBD1 (5 bases). This receptor was identified in a man under 40 with type 1 diabetes. The sequenced sample consisted of naive CD4+ T cells from blood. This CDR3 reads CASSGQGKNIQYF. CDR3 nucleotide sequence: TGTGCCAGCAGCGGTCAGGGCAAAAACATTCAGTACTTC.